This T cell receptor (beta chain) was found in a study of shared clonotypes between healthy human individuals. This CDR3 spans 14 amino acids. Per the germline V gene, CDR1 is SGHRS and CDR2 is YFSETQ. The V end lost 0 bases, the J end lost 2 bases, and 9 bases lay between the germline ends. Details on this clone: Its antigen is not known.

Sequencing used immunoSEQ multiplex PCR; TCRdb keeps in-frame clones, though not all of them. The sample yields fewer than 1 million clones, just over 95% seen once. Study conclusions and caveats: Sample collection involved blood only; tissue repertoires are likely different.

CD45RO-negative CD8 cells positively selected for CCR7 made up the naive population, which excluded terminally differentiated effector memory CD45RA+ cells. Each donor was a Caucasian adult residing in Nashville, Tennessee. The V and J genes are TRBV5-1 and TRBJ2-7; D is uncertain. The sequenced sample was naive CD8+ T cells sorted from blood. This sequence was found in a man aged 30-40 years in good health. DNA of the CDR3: TGCGCCAGCAGCTTGGAAGCCGCTCCCTACGAGCAGTACTTC. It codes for CASSLEAAPYEQYF.